The rows below give T cell receptor beta chains drawn from one sample of a study of blood T cell repertoires in COVID-19. TCRdb's copy holds only in-frame clones and misses some; the assay was immunoSEQ multiplex PCR. The sample yields approximately 74,000 clones, approximately 90% seen once. Sequencing was carried out using peripheral blood. The receptors come from a woman aged 55-69 years with active COVID-19. The CDR3 runs from the conserved cysteine through the conserved F or W. Each record gives: clone size, D gene, V gene, J gene, CDR3 protein, CDR3 DNA. A D gene is named only where the DNA matches it firmly. Clone size is given for some rows only: seen once, a few or many times, or a class if the clone is expanded.

>NA|NA|TRBV19|TRBJ2-7
CASSIDLSYEQYF
TGTGCCAGTAGTATAGATCTCTCCTACGAGCAGTACTTC
>few|TRBD2|TRBV7-2|TRBJ2-7
CASSLAASGSYEQYF
TGTGCCAGCAGCTTAGCGGCTAGCGGGTCCTACGAGCAGTACTTC
>NA|NA|TRBV19|TRBJ2-5
CASSTLPGETQYF
TGTGCCAGTAGTACCCTACCGGGAGAGACCCAGTACTTC
>NA|NA|TRBV6-5|TRBJ2-5
CASSYSGDNPQETQYF
TGTGCCAGCAGTTACTCCGGGGACAACCCTCAAGAGACCCAGTACTTC
>few|NA|TRBV3-1/TRBV3-2|TRBJ1-5
CASSQDARANQPQHF
TGTGCCAGCAGCCAAGATGCGAGGGCTAATCAGCCCCAGCATTTT
>NA|TRBD1|TRBV28|TRBJ2-3
CASSHGQGHRTDTQYF
TGTGCCAGCAGTCACGGACAGGGACATCGCACAGATACGCAGTATTTT
>NA|TRBD1|TRBV7-8|TRBJ1-2
CASSLGQGAVGYTF
TGTGCCAGCAGCCTGGGGCAGGGGGCGGTCGGCTACACCTTC
>NA|NA|TRBV7-2|TRBJ1-1
CASSLDLRTEAFF
TGTGCCAGCAGCTTAGATTTGAGGACTGAAGCTTTCTTT
>NA|NA|TRBV10-2|TRBJ2-7
CASSGGYEQYF
TGCGCCAGCTCTGGCGGGTACGAGCAGTACTTC
>NA|TRBD1|TRBV20-1|TRBJ1-5
CSARLQGSQHF
TGCAGTGCTAGACTACAGGGGTCCCAGCATTTT
>NA|NA|TRBV19|TRBJ1-2
CATRRQAVWGYTF
TGTGCCACCAGGAGACAGGCCGTATGGGGCTACACCTTC
>NA|NA|TRBV6-6|TRBJ2-3
CASSFLQAGDTQYF
TGTGCCAGCAGTTTCCTCCAAGCCGGAGATACGCAGTATTTT
>NA|NA|TRBV5-1|TRBJ2-3
CASSTLSGADTQYF
TGCGCCAGCAGCACCCTCTCCGGGGCAGATACGCAGTATTTT
>NA|TRBD2|TRBV9|TRBJ2-3
CASSVAIKGTSGGMSTDTQYF
TGTGCCAGCAGCGTAGCTATTAAGGGGACTAGCGGGGGGATGAGCACAGATACGCAGTATTTT
>once|NA|TRBV6-6|TRBJ2-7
CASREGLMNPYEQYF
TGTGCCAGCAGAGAAGGACTCATGAACCCCTACGAGCAGTACTTC
>NA|NA|TRBV27|TRBJ2-2
CASRMTVTAGELFF
TGTGCCAGCAGAATGACAGTGACCGCCGGGGAGCTGTTTTTT
>NA|NA|TRBV19|TRBJ2-3
CASRLGADTQYF
TGTGCCAGTAGGCTAGGGGCAGATACGCAGTATTTT
>NA|TRBD2|TRBV18|TRBJ2-3
CASSPQTSGSSTDTQYF
TGTGCCAGCTCACCCCAGACTAGCGGGAGTTCCACAGATACGCAGTATTTT
>NA|NA|TRBV11-2|TRBJ1-6
CASSLTRGNAGSPLHF
TGTGCCAGCAGCCTCACCAGGGGAAACGCAGGTTCACCCCTCCACTTT
>NA|TRBD1|TRBV5-1|TRBJ2-7
CASSFGQGGTYEQYF
TGCGCCAGCAGCTTCGGACAGGGTGGGACTTACGAGCAGTACTTC